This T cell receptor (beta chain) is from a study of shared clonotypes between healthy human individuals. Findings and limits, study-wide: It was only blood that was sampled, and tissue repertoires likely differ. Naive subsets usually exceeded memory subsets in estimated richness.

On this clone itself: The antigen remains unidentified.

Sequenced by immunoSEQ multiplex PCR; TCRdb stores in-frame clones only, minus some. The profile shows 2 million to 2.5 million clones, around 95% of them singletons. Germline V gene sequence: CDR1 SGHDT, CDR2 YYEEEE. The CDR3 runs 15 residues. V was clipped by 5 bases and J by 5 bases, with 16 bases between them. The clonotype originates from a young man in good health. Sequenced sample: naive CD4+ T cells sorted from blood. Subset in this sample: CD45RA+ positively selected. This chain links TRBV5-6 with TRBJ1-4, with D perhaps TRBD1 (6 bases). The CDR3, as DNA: TGTGCCAGCAGTTCCTGGGGGCAGGTGAATGAAAAACTGTTTTTT. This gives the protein CASSSWGQVNEKLFF.